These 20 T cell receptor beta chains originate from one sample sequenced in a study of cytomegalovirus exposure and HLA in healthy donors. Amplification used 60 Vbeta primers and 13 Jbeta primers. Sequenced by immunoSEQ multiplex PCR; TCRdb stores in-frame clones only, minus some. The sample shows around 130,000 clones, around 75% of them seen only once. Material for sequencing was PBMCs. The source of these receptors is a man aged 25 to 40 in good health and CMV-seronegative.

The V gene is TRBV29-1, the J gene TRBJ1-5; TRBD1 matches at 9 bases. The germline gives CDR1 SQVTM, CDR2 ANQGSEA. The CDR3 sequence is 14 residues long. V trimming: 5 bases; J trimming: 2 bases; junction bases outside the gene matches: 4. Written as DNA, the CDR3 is TGCAGCGTTAGGACAGGGGCAGGCAATCAGCCCCAGCATTTT. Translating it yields CSVRTGAGNQPQHF.

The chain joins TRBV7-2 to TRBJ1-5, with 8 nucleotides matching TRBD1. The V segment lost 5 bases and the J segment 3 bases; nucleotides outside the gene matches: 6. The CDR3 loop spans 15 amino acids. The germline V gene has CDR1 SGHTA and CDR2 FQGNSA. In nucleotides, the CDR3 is TGTGCCAGCAGCCAGGGGGCGTTTGACAATCAGCCCCAGCATTTT. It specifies CASSQGAFDNQPQHF. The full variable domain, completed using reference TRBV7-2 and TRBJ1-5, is GAGVSQSPSNKVTEKGKDVELRCDPISGHTALYWYRQSLGQGLEFLIYFQGNSAPDKSGLPSDRFSAERTGGSVSTLTIQRTQQEDSAVYLCASSQGAFDNQPQHFGDGTRLSIL.

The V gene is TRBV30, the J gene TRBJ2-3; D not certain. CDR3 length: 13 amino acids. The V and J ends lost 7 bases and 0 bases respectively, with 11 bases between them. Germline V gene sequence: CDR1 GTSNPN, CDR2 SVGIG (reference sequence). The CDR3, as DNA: TGTGCCTCGACCGGAGCTAGCACAGATACGCAGTATTTT. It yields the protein CASTGASTDTQYF.

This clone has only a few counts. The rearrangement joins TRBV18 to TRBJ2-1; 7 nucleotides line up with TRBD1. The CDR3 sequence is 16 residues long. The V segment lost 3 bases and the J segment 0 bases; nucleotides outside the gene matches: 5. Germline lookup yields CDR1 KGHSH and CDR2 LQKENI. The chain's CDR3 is CASSPYTGDSYNEQFF. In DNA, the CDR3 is TGTGCCAGCTCACCCTACACAGGGGACTCCTACAATGAGCAGTTCTTC.

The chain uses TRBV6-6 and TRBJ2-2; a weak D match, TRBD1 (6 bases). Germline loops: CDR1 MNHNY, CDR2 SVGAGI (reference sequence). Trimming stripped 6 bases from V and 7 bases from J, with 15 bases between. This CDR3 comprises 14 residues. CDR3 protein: CASRLSGADGELFF. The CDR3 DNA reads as TGTGCCAGCAGACTTTCAGGGGCGGACGGGGAGCTGTTTTTT.

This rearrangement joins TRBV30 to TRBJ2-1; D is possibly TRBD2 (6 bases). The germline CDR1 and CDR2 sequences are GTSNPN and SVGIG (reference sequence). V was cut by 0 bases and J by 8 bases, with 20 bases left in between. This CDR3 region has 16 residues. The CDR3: CAWSVKRWQEGYEQFF. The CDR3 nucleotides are TGTGCCTGGAGTGTAAAACGGTGGCAGGAGGGCTATGAGCAGTTCTTC.

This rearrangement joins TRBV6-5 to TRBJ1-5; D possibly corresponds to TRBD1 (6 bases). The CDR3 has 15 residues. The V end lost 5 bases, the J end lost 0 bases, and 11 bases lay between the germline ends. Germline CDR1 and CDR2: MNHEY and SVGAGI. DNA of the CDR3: TGTGCCAGCAGTAGGACAGTTAGTAGCAATCAGCCCCAGCATTTT. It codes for CASSRTVSSNQPQHF.

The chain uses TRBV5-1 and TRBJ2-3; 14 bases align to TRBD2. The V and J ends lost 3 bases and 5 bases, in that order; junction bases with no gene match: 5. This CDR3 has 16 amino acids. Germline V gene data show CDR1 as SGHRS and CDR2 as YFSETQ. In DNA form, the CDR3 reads TGCGCCAGCAGCTCGGGACTAGCGGGAGTGCGAGATACGCAGTATTTT. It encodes CASSSGLAGVRDTQYF.

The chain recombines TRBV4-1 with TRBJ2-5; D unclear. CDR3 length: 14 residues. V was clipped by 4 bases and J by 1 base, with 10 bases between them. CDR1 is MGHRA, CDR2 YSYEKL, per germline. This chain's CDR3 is CASSRQTIQETQYF. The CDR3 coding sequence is TGCGCCAGCAGCCGGCAGACAATCCAAGAGACCCAGTACTTC.

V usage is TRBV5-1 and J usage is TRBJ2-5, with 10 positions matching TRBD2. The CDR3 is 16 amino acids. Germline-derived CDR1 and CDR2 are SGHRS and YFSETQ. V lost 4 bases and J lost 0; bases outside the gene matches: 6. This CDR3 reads CASSPSSGGHQETQYF. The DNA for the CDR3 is TGCGCCAGCAGCCCGTCTAGCGGGGGCCACCAAGAGACCCAGTACTTC.

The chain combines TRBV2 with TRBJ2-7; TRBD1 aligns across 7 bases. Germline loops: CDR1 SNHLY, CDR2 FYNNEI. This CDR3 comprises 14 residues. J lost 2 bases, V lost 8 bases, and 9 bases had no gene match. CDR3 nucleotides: TGTGCCAGCTACCCCCGGACAGGCCCCTACGAGCAGTACTTC. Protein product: CASYPRTGPYEQYF.

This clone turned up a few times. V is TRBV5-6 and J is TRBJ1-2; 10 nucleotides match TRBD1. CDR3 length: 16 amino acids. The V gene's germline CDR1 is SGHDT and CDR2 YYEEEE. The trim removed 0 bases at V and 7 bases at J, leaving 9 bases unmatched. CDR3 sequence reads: CASSLAGGQGIAGYTF. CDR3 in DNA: TGTGCCAGCAGCTTGGCCGGGGGACAGGGGATTGCTGGCTACACCTTC.

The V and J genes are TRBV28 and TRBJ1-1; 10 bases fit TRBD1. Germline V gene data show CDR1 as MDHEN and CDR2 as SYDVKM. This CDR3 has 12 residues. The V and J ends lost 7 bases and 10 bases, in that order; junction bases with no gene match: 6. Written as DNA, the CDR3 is TGTGCCAGCATCAAAGGGGACAGGGGAGCTTTCTTT. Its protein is CASIKGDRGAFF. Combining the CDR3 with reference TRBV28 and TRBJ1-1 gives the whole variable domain DVKVTQSSRYLVKRTGEKVFLECVQDMDHENMFWYRQDPGLGLRLIYFSYDVKMKEKGDIPEGYSVSREKKERFSLILESASTNQTSMYLCASIKGDRGAFFGQGTRLTVV.

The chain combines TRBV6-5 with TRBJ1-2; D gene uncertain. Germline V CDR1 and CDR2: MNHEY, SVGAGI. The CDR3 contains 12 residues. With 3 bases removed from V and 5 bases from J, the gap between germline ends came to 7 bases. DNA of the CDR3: TGTGCCAGCAGTTATTCGGGTTATGGCTACACCTTC. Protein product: CASSYSGYGYTF.

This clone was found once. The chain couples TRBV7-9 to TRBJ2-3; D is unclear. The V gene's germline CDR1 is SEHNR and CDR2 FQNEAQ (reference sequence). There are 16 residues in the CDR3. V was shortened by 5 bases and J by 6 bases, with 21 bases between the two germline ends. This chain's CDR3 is CASSVPSAEVVDTQYF. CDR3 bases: TGTGCCAGCAGCGTCCCATCGGCGGAAGTGGTGGATACGCAGTATTTT.

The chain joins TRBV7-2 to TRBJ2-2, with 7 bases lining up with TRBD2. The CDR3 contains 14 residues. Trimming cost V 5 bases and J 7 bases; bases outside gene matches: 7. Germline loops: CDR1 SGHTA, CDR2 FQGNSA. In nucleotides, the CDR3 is TGTGCCAGCAGCCTTCGGGGGGAGTACGGGGAGCTGTTTTTT. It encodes CASSLRGEYGELFF.

The chain's CDR3 is CASSPGNEQFF. The CDR3 nucleotides are TGCGCCAGCAGCCCAGGTAATGAGCAGTTCTTC. The rearrangement uses TRBV5-1 and TRBJ2-1; D is undetermined. Germline-derived CDR1 and CDR2 are SGHRS and YFSETQ. V lost 4 bases to trimming and J lost 7 bases, with 6 bases between them. This CDR3 is built from 11 residues.

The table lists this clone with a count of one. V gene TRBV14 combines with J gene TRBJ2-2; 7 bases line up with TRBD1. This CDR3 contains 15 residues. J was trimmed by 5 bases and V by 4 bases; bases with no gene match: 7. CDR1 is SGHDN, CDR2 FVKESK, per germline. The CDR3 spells CASSPQGIWTGELFF. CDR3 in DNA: TGTGCCAGCAGCCCACAGGGGATTTGGACCGGGGAGCTGTTTTTT.

As DNA, the CDR3 is TGTGCCAGCAGCTTAGGACAGGCCACCGGGGAGCTGTTTTTT. It yields the protein CASSLGQATGELFF. V gene TRBV5-4 combines with J gene TRBJ2-2; TRBD1 aligns across 7 bases. This CDR3 comprises 14 residues. V lost 2 bases, J lost 4 bases, and 2 bases stayed unmatched. The germline V gene has CDR1 SGHNT and CDR2 YYREEE (reference sequence).

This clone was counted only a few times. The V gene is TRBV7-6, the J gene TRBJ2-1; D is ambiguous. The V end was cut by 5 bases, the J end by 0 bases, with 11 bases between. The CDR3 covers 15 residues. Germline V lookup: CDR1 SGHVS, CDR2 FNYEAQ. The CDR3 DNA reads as TGTGCCAGCAGCGTCCTAGGTAGCTCCTACAATGAGCAGTTCTTC. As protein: CASSVLGSSYNEQFF.